This T cell receptor (beta chain) was obtained from a study of identical twins. Overall study findings and caveats: Out-of-frame alpha sequences shared by twins showed excess low generation probability. These conclusions were based on statistical analysis (cross-sectional, not following the same donors).

Trimming took off 11 bases at V and 7 bases at J, with 15 bases between the two ends. The CDR3 covers 12 residues. Germline CDR1 reads LNHDA; CDR2 reads SQIVND (reference sequence). TCRdb re-called the 5' RACE reads through MiXCR, storing one row per CDR3 protein. The table has approximately 590,000 distinct CDR3 sequences, 7.5% to 10% seen once. Note on this clonotype: Its specificity is unknown.

These data are also associated with another study on yellow fever vaccine responses in identical twins.

V gene TRBV19 combines with J gene TRBJ1-5, with no clear D. This receptor was obtained from a woman aged 18-35 years in good health. The sample comprised PBMCs. This CDR3 is CAFWPEGQPQHF. The CDR3 region has the DNA TGTGCCTTTTGGCCTGAAGGACAGCCCCAGCATTTT. Using reference TRBV19 and TRBJ1-5 for the parts outside the CDR3, the full variable domain is DGGITQSPKYLFRKEGQNVTLSCEQNLNHDAMYWYRQDPGQGLRLIYYSQIVNDFQKGDIAEGYSVSREKKESFPLTVTSAQKNPTAFYLCAFWPEGQPQHFGDGTRLSIL.